The 21 T cell receptor beta chains listed next were all sequenced from one sample in a study of identical twins. MiXCR was run by TCRdb on the 5' RACE reads, yielding one entry per CDR3 protein. The sample has roughly 700,000 distinct CDR3 sequences, around 8.6% seen once; the top ten hold approximately 0.96%. These data also featured in a second study, about yellow fever vaccine responses in identical twins.

The source material was PBMCs. The receptors derive from a woman between 18 and 29 years old in good health.

This clonotype has at least ten counts. The V and J genes are TRBV27 and TRBJ2-7; 8 bases are a match to TRBD1. Unmatched junction bases numbered 9, after V lost 5 bases and J lost 9 bases. In germline, CDR1 is MNHEY, CDR2 SMNVEV (reference sequence). The CDR3 runs 13 residues. The CDR3 bases are TGTGCCAGCAGTCTGAGGACAGGGTCCCTGCAGTACTTC. The encoded protein is CASSLRTGSLQYF.

This clonotype was seen more than once but under ten times. V is TRBV7-2 and J is TRBJ2-7, with 11 positions matching TRBD2. Per germline, CDR1 SGHTA and CDR2 FQGNSA. J lost 0 bases, V lost 6 bases, and 7 bases had no gene match. This CDR3 region has 16 residues. CDR3 sequence reads: CASRTTGTSGSYEQYF. The CDR3 DNA reads TGTGCCAGCAGAACCACCGGGACTAGCGGCTCCTACGAGCAGTACTTC.

The table lists this clonotype with many counts. The rearrangement links TRBV7-9 to TRBJ1-5; the D is unclear. Trimming removed 1 base at V and 1 base at J, with 8 bases between. This CDR3 contains 15 residues. Germline V gene sequence: CDR1 SEHNR, CDR2 FQNEAQ (reference sequence). This CDR3 is CASSLGVESNQPQHF. In DNA, the CDR3 is TGTGCCAGCAGCTTAGGTGTGGAAAGCAATCAGCCCCAGCATTTT. Full variable domain (missing parts from reference TRBV7-9 and TRBJ1-5): DTGVSQNPRHKITKRGQNVTFRCDPISEHNRLYWYRQTLGQGPEFLTYFQNEAQLEKSRLLSDRFSAERPKGSFSTLEIQRTEQGDSAMYLCASSLGVESNQPQHFGDGTRLSIL.

The chain couples TRBV11-2 to TRBJ2-3; TRBD2 aligns across 7 bases. The germline V gene has CDR1 SGHAT and CDR2 FQNNGV. Trimming at V came to 4 bases and at J to 3 bases, leaving 16 bases not matched to a gene. This CDR3 is built from 18 residues. The DNA for the CDR3 is TGTGCCAGCAGCTCAACCCTCCGATGGCGGGAGAGGACAGATACGCAGTATTTT. Its translation: CASSSTLRWRERTDTQYF.

This clonotype was picked up many times. The genes are TRBV28 and TRBJ1-5; TRBD1 agrees at 8 bases. J gave up 2 bases and V 6 bases, and 9 bases lay outside the gene matches. Germline V gene lookup returns CDR1 MDHEN and CDR2 SYDVKM. This CDR3 is 16 amino acids long. The CDR3 DNA is TGTGCCAGCAGGGGCGGACAGGGTTCGGGCAATCAGCCCCAGCATTTT. Its protein product is CASRGGQGSGNQPQHF.

This clonotype was seen more than once but under ten times. DNA of the CDR3: TGTGCTAGTGGACCGACTAGCGGGAAGACCGGGGAGCTGTTTTTT. Amino acids: CASGPTSGKTGELFF. This chain uses TRBV12-5 with TRBJ2-2, with 11 bases fitting TRBD2. V gave up 6 bases and J gave up 5 bases; unmatched junction bases: 5. This CDR3 contains 15 residues. CDR1 is LGHNT and CDR2 is FRNRAP in the germline V gene.

The CDR3 spells CASSRGMGGNQPQHF. The CDR3, as DNA: TGTGCCAGCAGTCGAGGGATGGGCGGCAATCAGCCCCAGCATTTT. This chain links TRBV12-3 or TRBV12-4 with TRBJ1-5; D is unclear. Trimming stripped 5 bases from V and 2 bases from J, with 13 bases between. This CDR3 has 15 residues.

This clonotype was counted many times. Here the CDR3 reads CASSLGLAGLRTDTQYF. The CDR3 region has the DNA TGCGCCAGCAGCCTAGGACTAGCGGGATTGAGGACAGATACGCAGTATTTT. This chain uses TRBV4-3 with TRBJ2-3; 12 bases fit TRBD2. CDR1 and CDR2 (germline): LGHNA, YSLEER. The CDR3 has 17 residues. With 4 bases clipped from V and 3 bases from J, the junction kept 8 bases outside the gene matches.

This clonotype was recorded many times. The genes are TRBV3-1 and TRBJ2-7, with D tentatively TRBD1 or TRBD2 (6 bases each). The CDR3 has 18 residues. The V gene lost 1 base and the J gene lost 2 bases, with 21 bases spanning the gap. Per germline, CDR1 LGHDT and CDR2 YNNKEL (reference sequence). CDR3 bases: TGTGCCAGCAGCCAAGTGGCTGCGGGGACACTTAGCCCCTACGAGCAGTACTTC. Translation: CASSQVAAGTLSPYEQYF.

The chain links TRBV7-9 to TRBJ1-5; 8 bases match TRBD1. V shed 1 base and J 6 bases; nucleotides not matched to a gene: 5. Germline CDR1 reads SEHNR; CDR2 reads FQNEAQ (reference sequence). The CDR3 contains 15 residues. The CDR3: CASSLGQGHSQPQHF. CDR3 DNA sequence: TGTGCCAGCAGCTTAGGACAGGGGCACAGTCAGCCCCAGCATTTT. Looking up the rest from reference TRBV7-9 and TRBJ1-5 gives the full variable domain: DTGVSQNPRHKITKRGQNVTFRCDPISEHNRLYWYRQTLGQGPEFLTYFQNEAQLEKSRLLSDRFSAERPKGSFSTLEIQRTEQGDSAMYLCASSLGQGHSQPQHFGDGTRLSIL.

The chain links TRBV19 to TRBJ2-4; the D gene is possibly TRBD2 (7 bases). Germline V CDR1 and CDR2: LNHDA, SQIVND (reference sequence). CDR3 length: 15 amino acids. Trimming left V 5 bases short and J 9 bases short, with 20 bases between. In DNA form, the CDR3 reads TGTGCCAGTAGTCCGAACAGGGAGGGTCGTGGCATTCAGTACTTC. This gives the protein CASSPNREGRGIQYF.

V gene TRBV7-2 combines with J gene TRBJ2-7; the D is unclear. Germline loops: CDR1 SGHTA, CDR2 FQGNSA. The CDR3 is made up of 13 amino acids. V shed 5 bases and J shed 4 bases, with 12 bases lying between them. This chain's CDR3 is CASSRNHGYEQYF. The DNA of the CDR3 is TGTGCCAGCAGCCGAAACCACGGTTACGAGCAGTACTTC.

This clonotype came up a few times. The chain carries TRBV11-1 and TRBJ2-1, with D perhaps TRBD2 (6 bases). This CDR3 has 13 amino acids. V lost 5 bases and J lost 12, with 17 bases in between. The V gene's germline CDR1 is SGHAT and CDR2 FQDESV (reference sequence). The DNA for the CDR3 is TGTGCCAGCAGCCGGGACTTTACTATGGGGCAGTTCTTC. Translation: CASSRDFTMGQFF.

The CDR3 DNA is TGCAGCGTTGTAGGGGCAGGGGGCGCTGGGGCCAACGTCCTGACTTTC. This gives the protein CSVVGAGGAGANVLTF. This rearrangement joins TRBV29-1 to TRBJ2-6; 8 positions agree with TRBD1. The CDR3 is 16 amino acids. Trimming cost V 4 bases and J 2 bases; bases outside gene matches: 7. Germline values: CDR1 SQVTM, CDR2 ANQGSEA.

This clonotype was observed a handful of times. The V gene is TRBV9, the J gene TRBJ1-3, with D maybe TRBD1 (5 bases). Trimming shortened V by 0 bases and J by 7 bases, and 11 bases separated the two germline ends. Germline V gene data show CDR1 as SGDLS and CDR2 as YYNGEE. The CDR3 has 14 residues. The CDR3 protein is CASSVAAGWNTIYF. In DNA form, the CDR3 reads TGTGCCAGCAGCGTAGCGGCAGGGTGGAACACCATATATTTT.

V is TRBV24-1 and J is TRBJ2-6; 8 bases fit TRBD1. Germline V lookup: CDR1 KGHDR, CDR2 SFDVKD. The CDR3 length is 18 residues. Unmatched junction bases numbered 7, after V lost 2 bases and J lost 2 bases. The CDR3 sequence: CATSDSQGAPPGANVLTF. CDR3 in DNA: TGTGCCACCAGTGATTCTCAGGGGGCACCTCCTGGGGCCAACGTCCTGACTTTC.

This clonotype was observed a handful of times. The CDR3 region is CAISGGQAGRDQPQHF. DNA of the CDR3: TGTGCCATCAGTGGGGGACAGGCTGGTCGGGATCAGCCCCAGCATTTT. The rearrangement links TRBV10-3 to TRBJ1-5; 8 bases align to TRBD1. The CDR3 consists of 16 residues. Germline lookup yields CDR1 ENHRY and CDR2 SYGVKD. J gave up 5 bases and V 4 bases, and 10 bases lay outside the gene matches.

This clonotype was seen more than once but under ten times. J is TRBJ2-7 and V is TRBV7-2; 10 nucleotides line up with TRBD1. The junction had 7 bases not matched to a gene; V was cut back by 6 bases and J by 2 bases. This CDR3 has 15 amino acids. Germline lookup yields CDR1 SGHTA and CDR2 FQGNSA. This CDR3 reads CASSTGTGAAYEQYF. The CDR3 region has the DNA TGTGCCAGCAGTACGGGGACAGGGGCGGCCTACGAGCAGTACTTC.

This clonotype has more than one count but fewer than ten. The CDR3: CASSHFVRGTYEQYF. The DNA for the CDR3 is TGTGCCAGCAGCCATTTTGTGCGCGGCACCTACGAGCAGTACTTC. V usage is TRBV14 and J usage is TRBJ2-7; no clear D. V lost 3 bases and J lost 2, with 14 bases in between. CDR1 and CDR2 from the germline V gene are SGHDN and FVKESK. The length of the CDR3 is 15 residues.

Remarks on this clonotype: The junction differs from germline at one of its ends, possibly a read error. The CDR3 sequence: CASSPTPAGGPHPQDF. CDR3 nucleotide sequence: TGTGCCAGCAGCCCCACCCCAGCGGGGGGGCCCCACCCCCAAGACTTC. This rearrangement joins TRBV9 to TRBJ2-5; 10 nucleotides line up with TRBD2. The CDR3 consists of 16 residues. Germline V gene data show CDR1 as SGDLS and CDR2 as YYNGEE.

The chain combines TRBV9 with TRBJ2-7; D might be TRBD2 (6 bases). Trimming took off 3 bases at V and 3 bases at J, with 13 bases between the two ends. The CDR3 is 14 amino acids. The V gene's germline CDR1 is SGDLS and CDR2 YYNGEE. The CDR3, as DNA: TGTGCCAGCAGCGGGGCTAGCGCGAGCTACGAGCAGTACTTC. It encodes CASSGASASYEQYF. The full variable domain, rest sourced from reference TRBV9 and TRBJ2-7, is DSGVTQTPKHLITATGQRVTLRCSPRSGDLSVYWYQQSLDQGLQFLIQYYNGEERAKGNILERFSAQQFPDLHSELNLSSLELGDSALYFCASSGASASYEQYFGPGTRLTVT.